Sequencing of this T cell receptor (beta chain) was carried out in a study of blood T cell repertoires in COVID-19. Study context: COVID-19 samples from acute and convalescent phases originated in the United States, Italy and Spain. PBMCs, B-cell-depleted T cells, or T cells provided the cDNA or gDNA that made up the material.

J lost 7 bases, V lost 2 bases, and 10 bases had no gene match. In germline, CDR1 is MNHEY, CDR2 SVGAGI. The length of the CDR3 is 15 residues. In the authors' workflow: How many nucleated cells were present was estimated from reference gene primer amplification. The data were produced by immunoSEQ multiplex PCR, yet TCRdb's version contains in-frame clones alone and is incomplete. That table is the source of V, J and clone size, and D and trimming were worked out from the DNA. The table has about 150,000 clones, roughly 79% seen once. This TCR derives from a man aged 45-60 years with active or convalescent COVID-19. The chain links TRBV6-5 to TRBJ2-7, with 8 bases aligning to TRBD2. Sequences were obtained from peripheral blood. The CDR3 region has the DNA TGTGCCAGCAGTTACGGGGGGACTAGACGACGGGAGCAGTACTTC. Its protein product is CASSYGGTRRREQYF.